This T cell receptor beta chain was sequenced for a study of human T cells and chemical hapten exposure. At least ten counts were recorded for this clonotype. The antigen remains unidentified. Using its own MiXCR run on the RACE reads, TCRdb lists one record per CDR3 protein. In the table there are around 75,000 distinct CDR3 sequences, approximately 12% of which are singletons. Time point of the sample: patch test 1, 2 weeks after DPC sensitization. The treatment: therapeutic diphenylcyclopropenone sensitization with weekly scalp DPC. The study, taken as a whole, reports: Relative to control repertoires, expanded TCRs gave rise to significantly more large CDR3 similarity clusters.

The material was whole blood, obtained in connection with sensitization to the hapten diphenylcyclopropenone (DPC). This clonotype was obtained from a woman in her fifties or sixties with alopecia areata. Some clones in this sample may be carry-over from other donors' samples.

The CDR3 DNA is TGTGCCAGCAGCTTAGTTGGCAGGGGTCGAAAGGGAGATACGCAGTATTTT. Translating it yields CASSLVGRGRKGDTQYF. This chain connects TRBV11-2 to TRBJ2-3, with a tentative D call TRBD1 (6 bases). The CDR3 covers 17 residues. Germline-derived CDR1 and CDR2 are SGHAT and FQNNGV. Trimming took off 1 base at V and 5 bases at J, with 19 bases between the two ends. Combining the CDR3 with reference TRBV11-2 and TRBJ2-3 gives the whole variable domain EAGVAQSPRYKIIEKRQSVAFWCNPISGHATLYWYQQILGQGPKLLIQFQNNGVVDDSQLPKDRFSAERLKGVDSTLKIQPAKLEDSAVYLCASSLVGRGRKGDTQYFGPGTRLTVL.